These 23 T cell receptor beta chains were all obtained from the same sample, sequenced in a study of cytomegalovirus exposure and HLA in healthy donors. PCR primers comprised 60 Vbeta and 13 Jbeta primers. Generated by immunoSEQ multiplex PCR, the TCRdb table keeps only in-frame clones and is missing some. The record lists approximately 71,000 clones, of which the ten most abundant hold 3.8%. The sequenced sample consisted of PBMCs. These receptors were collected from a female donor in good health and CMV-seropositive.

With regard to this clone: Relative to the germline gene, one junction end is altered; a read error may explain this. The chain uses TRBV6-5 and TRBJ1-5; 9 positions match TRBD1. Germline-derived CDR1 and CDR2 are MNHEY and SVGAGI. CDR3 length: 16 residues. In DNA, the CDR3 is TGTGCCGGCAGTTTGGGACAGGGACTTTGGAATCAGCCCCAGCATTTT. This encodes CAGSLGQGLWNQPQHF.

V is TRBV2 and J is TRBJ2-7; D is undetermined. Germline V gene data show CDR1 as SNHLY and CDR2 as FYNNEI. Trimming removed 3 bases from V and 4 bases from J, with 10 bases in between. This CDR3 region has 13 residues. CDR3 residues: CASSDPQRYEQYF. CDR3 coding DNA: TGTGCCAGCAGTGATCCACAGAGATACGAGCAGTACTTC.

This clone is labeled medium-sized based on frequency. The CDR3 DNA sequence: TGCGCCAGCAGCGGTGTTGAGAATCAGCCCCAGCATTTT. Its protein is CASSGVENQPQHF. The chain links TRBV4-1 to TRBJ1-5; no definite D call. With 5 bases removed from V and 4 bases from J, the gap between germline ends came to 9 bases. Germline CDR1 and CDR2: MGHRA and YSYEKL. The CDR3 has 13 residues.

This chain links TRBV2 with TRBJ2-5, with D tentatively TRBD1 (5 bases). CDR3 length: 12 residues. CDR1 and CDR2 (germline): SNHLY, FYNNEI. V lost 9 bases, J lost 5 bases, and 13 bases lay in between. The CDR3 sequence: CASKGDGETQYF. The CDR3 DNA sequence: TGTGCCAGTAAAGGGGATGGGGAGACCCAGTACTTC.

V and J are TRBV5-1 and TRBJ2-3; 13 nucleotides match TRBD2. This CDR3 is 17 amino acids long. Per the germline V gene, CDR1 is SGHRS and CDR2 is YFSETQ. V shed 6 bases and J 5 bases; nucleotides not matched to a gene: 12. The CDR3 DNA reads TGCGCCAGCACCGAAGAACTAGCGGGGGGGGTTTTAGATACGCAGTATTTT. Encoded protein: CASTEELAGGVLDTQYF.

The chain links TRBV5-6 to TRBJ2-7; 16 nucleotides line up with TRBD2. The ends lost 4 bases at V and 7 bases at J; junction bases unmatched: 11. Germline CDR1 SGHDT, CDR2 YYEEEE. CDR3 length: 17 residues. The DNA for the CDR3 is TGTGCCAGCAGCCTCCCGGGACTAGCGGGAGGGCCTGATGAGCAGTACTTC. It codes for CASSLPGLAGGPDEQYF.

CDR3 DNA sequence: TGTGCCAGTAGTATAGTCCGGACAGGGAGATGGGATCAGCCCCAGCATTTT. This encodes CASSIVRTGRWDQPQHF. This chain links TRBV19 with TRBJ1-5; TRBD1 matches 8 bases. Germline CDR1 and CDR2: LNHDA and SQIVND (reference sequence). The CDR3 length is 17 residues. The junction had 10 bases not matched to a gene; V was cut back by 1 base and J by 5 bases.

The rearrangement joins TRBV10-3 to TRBJ1-2; weak D call: TRBD1 (6 bases). CDR3 length equals 15 residues. In germline, CDR1 is ENHRY, CDR2 SYGVKD. Trimming took off 2 bases at V and 6 bases at J, with 16 bases between the two ends. This chain's CDR3 is CAISEGTGTWNGYTF. DNA for the CDR3: TGTGCCATCAGTGAGGGAACAGGGACATGGAATGGCTACACCTTC.

The V gene is TRBV5-1, the J gene TRBJ2-7; 8 bases are shared with TRBD1. With V trimmed by 0 bases and J by 12 bases, 11 bases remained unmatched. The CDR3 spans 14 residues. The V gene's germline CDR1 is SGHRS and CDR2 YFSETQ. The CDR3 is CASSLDQGAQGPYF. The DNA for the CDR3 is TGCGCCAGCAGCTTGGATCAGGGGGCGCAGGGACCGTACTTC.

In DNA, the CDR3 is TGTGCCAGCTCACCCGGGAACGCCCGGATAGCTTTCTTT. Translating it yields CASSPGNARIAFF. The chain combines TRBV18 with TRBJ1-1; D not resolved. V lost 3 bases and J 10 bases, leaving 15 bases between the germline ends. The CDR3 totals 13 residues. The germline gives CDR1 KGHSH, CDR2 LQKENI.

The chain recombines TRBV2 with TRBJ2-7; no clear D gene. Germline loops: CDR1 SNHLY, CDR2 FYNNEI. With 1 base removed from V and 3 bases from J, the gap between germline ends came to 7 bases. The CDR3 is 13 amino acids. This CDR3 reads CASSEGALYEQYF. CDR3 DNA: TGTGCCAGCAGTGAAGGGGCCCTCTACGAGCAGTACTTC.

On this clone itself: At one end the junction does not follow the germline gene, possibly because of a read error. Within the sample, other DNA sequences also encode this same CDR3. V usage is TRBV5-1 and J usage is TRBJ1-2; TRBD1 agrees at 7 bases. Per the germline V gene, CDR1 is SGHRS and CDR2 is YFSETQ. CDR3 length: 15 amino acids. The CDR3 DNA reads as TGCGCCAGCAGCTTGGGGGTGGACAGGAACTATGGCTACACTTTC. It codes for CASSLGVDRNYGYTF.

The V call is TRBV6-1, the J call TRBJ2-5; 9 bases line up with TRBD1. The CDR3 length is 15 residues. Germline V gives CDR1 MNHNS, CDR2 SASEGT. V was pared by 3 bases and J by 0 bases, with 2 bases of the junction left unmatched. CDR3 region: CASSDGDRDQETQYF. The CDR3, as DNA: TGTGCCAGCAGTGATGGGGACAGGGACCAAGAGACCCAGTACTTC.

This rearrangement joins TRBV29-1 to TRBJ1-2; possible D gene TRBD1, 6 bases. Trimming took 3 bases from V and 3 from J, leaving 11 bases between them. Germline V gene sequence: CDR1 SQVTM, CDR2 ANQGSEA. This CDR3 has 13 amino acids. The CDR3 is CSVDGQLDYGYTF. As DNA, the CDR3 is TGCAGCGTTGATGGACAGTTGGACTATGGCTACACCTTC.

The J gene is TRBJ2-7, the V gene TRBV5-1; TRBD1 aligns across 8 bases. This CDR3 is built from 16 residues. Losses at the gene ends were 4 bases for V and 5 bases for J; bases not matched to a gene: 14. Germline V CDR1 and CDR2: SGHRS, YFSETQ. The CDR3 reads CASSLAGGGKPNEQYF. The CDR3 region has the DNA TGCGCCAGCAGCCTAGCAGGGGGCGGCAAACCGAACGAGCAGTACTTC.

The chain couples TRBV7-6 to TRBJ2-3, with D tentatively TRBD2 (6 bases). Trimming took 1 base from V and 1 from J, leaving 12 bases between them. CDR1 and CDR2 from the germline V gene are SGHVS and FNYEAQ. CDR3 length: 16 amino acids. The CDR3 is CASSLDAGLGTDTQYF. CDR3 DNA: TGTGCCAGCAGCTTAGATGCGGGACTCGGCACAGATACGCAGTATTTT.

The chain uses TRBV6-5 and TRBJ2-7; possible D gene TRBD1, 6 bases. The ends were cut back, 6 bases at V and 2 bases at J, with 17 bases in the middle. This CDR3 has 15 amino acids. Germline V gene lookup returns CDR1 MNHEY and CDR2 SVGAGI. The DNA for the CDR3 is TGTGCCAGCAGCCCCCTTGGACAGACAGCCTACGAGCAGTACTTC. Its protein product is CASSPLGQTAYEQYF.

The J gene is TRBJ1-5, the V gene TRBV28, with a possible D match to TRBD1 (6 bases). The CDR3 sequence is 14 residues long. The V end lost 4 bases, the J end lost 0 bases, and 7 bases lay between the germline ends. Germline V gene data show CDR1 as MDHEN and CDR2 as SYDVKM. The CDR3 region is CASSSGDSNQPQHF. CDR3 bases: TGTGCCAGCAGTTCAGGGGATAGCAATCAGCCCCAGCATTTT.

Comment on this clone: At one end, the junction sequence differs from germline, possibly due to a read error. The chain joins TRBV18 to TRBJ2-3; D remains unclear. From germline, CDR1 is KGHSH and CDR2 LQKENI. The CDR3 loop spans 11 amino acids. The DNA of the CDR3 is TGTGCCAGCTCACAACCGGGCAACTGGAATTTT. This translates into CASSQPGNWNF.

The rearrangement joins TRBV29-1 to TRBJ1-1; D might be TRBD1 (6 bases). V dropped 4 bases and J dropped 7 bases, with 19 bases sitting between them. The germline V gene encodes CDR1 SQVTM and CDR2 ANQGSEA. The CDR3 has 14 amino acids. CDR3 DNA sequence: TGCAGCGTTGGAAGGGGCAGGGGACAAAGTGAAGCTTTCTTT. Translation gives CSVGRGRGQSEAFF.

The chain employs TRBV6-5 and TRBJ2-7; the match to TRBD1 covers 10 bases. Trimming at V came to 5 bases and at J to 5 bases, leaving 6 bases not matched to a gene. Germline V gives CDR1 MNHEY, CDR2 SVGAGI. The CDR3 contains 14 residues. CDR3 sequence: CASSTRDRGHEQYF. CDR3 coding DNA: TGTGCCAGCAGTACACGGGACAGGGGACACGAGCAGTACTTC.

The rearrangement links TRBV28 to TRBJ1-1; 12 nucleotides match TRBD1. This CDR3 is built from 15 residues. Germline lookup yields CDR1 MDHEN and CDR2 SYDVKM. Trimming at V came to 6 bases and at J to 3 bases, leaving 5 bases not matched to a gene. The CDR3 protein is CASRGTGGWHTEAFF. In DNA, the CDR3 is TGTGCCAGCAGAGGGACAGGGGGCTGGCACACTGAAGCTTTCTTT.

This chain uses TRBV11-1 with TRBJ2-6, with D perhaps matching TRBD1 (6 bases). The CDR3 totals 15 residues. Trimming cost V 5 bases and J 1 base, with 9 bases left between them. Germline V lookup: CDR1 SGHAT, CDR2 FQDESV (reference sequence). This CDR3 is CASSITGSGANVLTF. CDR3 sequence (DNA): TGTGCCAGCAGCATCACAGGGTCTGGGGCCAACGTCCTGACTTTC. The full variable domain, completed using reference TRBV11-1 and TRBJ2-6, is EAEVAQSPRYKITEKSQAVAFWCDPISGHATLYWYRQILGQGPELLVQFQDESVVDDSQLPKDRFSAERLKGVDSTLKIQPAELGDSAMYLCASSITGSGANVLTFGAGSRLTVL.